This record covers a single T cell receptor beta chain. The antigen remains undetermined. Profiled with immunoSEQ multiplex PCR; TCRdb holds only in-frame clones, not every one. The table shows roughly 61,000 clones, with about 89% occurring only once. These data belong to a study of OX40 agonist ivuxolimab in advanced cancers. Study information: Clinicians treated patients with ivuxolimab, an agonistic anti-OX40 (CD134) antibody. Patients got intravenous ivuxolimab at 0.01 to 10 mg/kg every 2 weeks. Study observations and caveats: Partial responders at 0.1-3.0 mg/kg had among the lowest clonal expansion. CD8+ T cells averaged more expanded clones than CD4+.

The ends were cut back, 8 bases at V and 0 bases at J, with 5 bases in the middle. Germline CDR1 is SGHNT and CDR2 is YENEEA. This CDR3 spans 11 amino acids. The TCR originated in an adult with an advanced solid tumor such as melanoma, head and neck, liver or kidney cancer. The input for sequencing was CD4+ or CD8+ T cells sorted from blood, taken in a trial of the OX40 agonist ivuxolimab. This chain joins TRBV11-3 and TRBJ2-7, with D hard to call. The CDR3 reads CASSFSYEQYF. DNA of the CDR3: TGTGCCAGCTCATTCTCCTACGAGCAGTACTTC.